A selection of T cell receptor beta chains follows, all from one sample in a study of blood T cell repertoires in COVID-19. The table came from immunoSEQ multiplex PCR; TCRdb's copy has only in-frame clones and leaves some out. The sample carries roughly 180,000 clones, 84% recorded once. Sequencing was performed on peripheral blood. The source is a human donor in a cohort sampled during active COVID-19. Each CDR3 is given with its conserved first and last residue. The order of the fields is CDR3 protein, CDR3 DNA, D gene, V gene, clone size, J gene. A D gene is named only where the DNA matches it firmly. Clone size is shown for a subset of rows, as once, few, many or a class of expanded clone.

CDR3 protein: CASSFFGAGNTGELFF; CDR3 DNA: TGCGCCAGCAGTTTCTTTGGGGCAGGTAACACCGGGGAGCTGTTTTTT; D gene: -; V gene: TRBV5-1; clone size: -; J gene: TRBJ2-2
CDR3 protein: CASSLLEGAGTEAFF; CDR3 DNA: TGCGCCAGCAGCTTGTTAGAGGGGGCAGGGACTGAAGCTTTCTTT; D gene: TRBD1; V gene: TRBV5-1; clone size: -; J gene: TRBJ1-1
CDR3 protein: CASSGGGNQPQHF; CDR3 DNA: TGTGCCAGCAGCGGGGGGGGCAATCAGCCCCAGCATTTT; D gene: -; V gene: TRBV7-9; clone size: -; J gene: TRBJ1-5
CDR3 protein: CASSLHRVTEAFF; CDR3 DNA: TGTGCCAGCAGCTTACACAGGGTCACTGAAGCTTTCTTT; D gene: -; V gene: TRBV7-2; clone size: -; J gene: TRBJ1-1
CDR3 protein: CSVFLGGGYTF; CDR3 DNA: TGCAGCGTATTCCTAGGGGGTGGCTACACCTTC; D gene: -; V gene: TRBV29-1; clone size: -; J gene: TRBJ1-2
CDR3 protein: CASNLGGAGVTGELFF; CDR3 DNA: TGCGCCAGCAACTTGGGAGGAGCGGGGGTCACCGGGGAGCTGTTTTTT; D gene: TRBD2; V gene: TRBV5-1; clone size: -; J gene: TRBJ2-2
CDR3 protein: CASSLRGSNTEAFF; CDR3 DNA: TGTGCCAGCAGCTTACGGGGGTCTAACACTGAAGCTTTCTTT; D gene: -; V gene: TRBV13; clone size: -; J gene: TRBJ1-1
CDR3 protein: CASSPRTSLTEQYF; CDR3 DNA: TGTGCCAGCAGCCCACGGACTAGCCTCACCGAGCAGTACTTC; D gene: TRBD2; V gene: TRBV13; clone size: -; J gene: TRBJ2-7
CDR3 protein: CAWSRGTGKDQPQHF; CDR3 DNA: TGTGCCTGGAGTCGGGGGACTGGGAAGGATCAGCCCCAGCATTTT; D gene: -; V gene: TRBV30; clone size: -; J gene: TRBJ1-5
CDR3 protein: CASSLYGTASYEQYF; CDR3 DNA: TGTGCCAGCAGTCTATACGGGACAGCTTCCTACGAGCAGTACTTC; D gene: TRBD1; V gene: TRBV7-9; clone size: -; J gene: TRBJ2-7
CDR3 protein: CASSLMTGVNTEAFF; CDR3 DNA: TGTGCCAGCAGCCTTATGACAGGAGTGAACACTGAAGCTTTCTTT; D gene: -; V gene: TRBV7-8; clone size: -; J gene: TRBJ1-1
CDR3 protein: CASSLDGGGDTGELFF; CDR3 DNA: TGTGCCAGCAGCTTAGATGGAGGGGGGGACACCGGGGAGCTGTTTTTT; D gene: -; V gene: TRBV7-8; clone size: -; J gene: TRBJ2-2
CDR3 protein: CASSTGMNTEAFF; CDR3 DNA: TGCGCCAGCAGCACAGGGATGAACACTGAAGCTTTCTTT; D gene: -; V gene: TRBV5-1; clone size: once; J gene: TRBJ1-1
CDR3 protein: CATDTRGQGVETQYF; CDR3 DNA: TGTGCCACAGACACAAGGGGACAGGGAGTCGAGACCCAGTACTTC; D gene: TRBD1; V gene: TRBV6-5; clone size: -; J gene: TRBJ2-5